This T cell receptor (beta chain) was captured in a study of Graves' ophthalmopathy and Graves' hyperthyroidism. Study-level background: Blood was drawn at initial diagnosis, before any treatment.

For repertoire sequencing, the TCR beta CDR3 regions were amplified from RNA transcripts. Following a first-round RT-PCR that used HTBI primers, a second-round multiplex PCR was carried out. TCRdb called the multiplex PCR reads again in MiXCR, with one record for every CDR3 protein. The sample records about 14,000 distinct CDR3 sequences, roughly 50% being singletons. Patients were excluded if they had other autoimmune diseases or uncontrolled infections, and likewise if pregnancy or lactation applied. A diagnosis was made from clinical symptoms together with serum thyroxine, TRAb, thyroid ultrasound and orbital computed tomography. The starting material, around 9.3 ml of fresh peripheral blood, provided the PBMCs. This CDR3 is built from 15 residues. V gave up 0 bases and J gave up 4 bases, with 11 bases separating them. Germline assignment: CDR1 LGHNA and CDR2 YNFKEQ.

The TCR sequence derives from a woman aged 25 to 45 with Graves' ophthalmopathy. The sample taken for sequencing was peripheral blood. V gene TRBV4-2 combines with J gene TRBJ2-3; D ambiguous. CDR3: CASSQDTADADTQYF. CDR3 nucleotide sequence: TGTGCCAGCAGCCAAGATACCGCGGATGCAGATACGCAGTATTTT.